Each of the 7 T cell receptor beta chains below was sequenced from the same sample in a study of T cells in women clearing cervical HPV infection. Measured with immunoSEQ multiplex PCR; TCRdb has only the in-frame clones, and not every one. The sample features about 20,000 clones, with under 5.5% in its top ten. Input material: blood buffy coat. These receptors were obtained from a woman between 18 and 69 years old with a cervical HPV16 infection that either progressed to CIN3+ or cleared (not recorded which).

On this clone: From the germline J gene comes the end of the CDR3, since the read stops 3 residues before it. The V and J genes are TRBV18 and TRBJ1-5, with TRBD1 matching 9 bases. Per the germline V gene, CDR1 is KGHSH and CDR2 is LQKENI. Trimming took 6 bases from V and 0 from J; bases not matched to a gene: 3. There are 15 residues in the CDR3. Here the CDR3 reads CASSSQGASNQPQHF. The DNA read from the CDR3 is TGTGCCAGCTCGTCACAGGGGGCTAGCAATCAGCCC.

Details on this clone: The sequence runs out 3 residues before the end of the CDR3; the remainder is reconstructed from the germline J gene. V and J are TRBV7-2 and TRBJ2-1; tentatively, D is TRBD2 (6 bases). The ends were cut back, 1 base at V and 2 bases at J, with 9 bases in the middle. CDR3 size: 15 residues. CDR1 and CDR2 from the germline V gene are SGHTA and FQGNSA. The sequenced part of the CDR3 DNA is TGTGCCAGCAGCTTAGGCGCGGGGCCCTACAATGAG. Residues: CASSLGAGPYNE. The full CDR3 protein reads CASSLGAGPYNEQFF.

Comment on this clone: The CDR3 end falls 3 residues outside the read, so it is completed with the germline J gene. The V gene is TRBV20-1, the J gene TRBJ1-1; weak D call: TRBD1 (6 bases). With 0 bases removed from V and 3 bases from J, the gap between germline ends came to 20 bases. The CDR3 runs to 17 residues. Germline loops: CDR1 DFQATT, CDR2 SNEGSKA (reference sequence). CDR3 DNA, as far as it was read: TGCAGTGCTAGAGATAGTTTGGAGGGGTACAGGGACACTGAA. Amino acid sequence: CSARDSLEGYRDTE. The entire CDR3 sequence reads CSARDSLEGYRDTEAFF.

Partial CDR3 DNA: TGCAGCGTCCCACGGACAGGGGGTGAG. Translating it yields CSVPRTGGE. The full CDR3 is CSVPRTGGEQFF. The V call is TRBV29-1, the J call TRBJ2-1, with 10 positions matching TRBD1. The DNA ends 3 residues before the CDR3 does, and the rest of the CDR3 is filled in from the germline J gene. Trimming took 6 bases from V and 9 from J; bases not matched to a gene: 5. This CDR3 has 12 amino acids. CDR1 and CDR2 from the germline V gene are SQVTM and ANQGSEA.

Concerning this clone: The CDR3 end is not reached by the read, which stops 3 residues before it; the germline J gene fills it in. The rearrangement links TRBV4-1 to TRBJ1-1, with 7 bases identical to TRBD1. The germline CDR1 and CDR2 sequences are MGHRA and YSYEKL. CDR3 length: 15 amino acids. The covered CDR3 bases are TGCGCCAGCAGCCCCCAAAGGGGACAGAAACGAGGG. Translated, it gives CASSPQRGQKRG. The entire CDR3 is CASSPQRGQKRGAFF.

Details on this clone: At one end the junction does not follow the germline gene, possibly because of a read error. Coverage ceases 3 residues before the CDR3 finishes, and the germline J gene fills in the end. The chain joins TRBV7-9 to TRBJ1-2; 10 bases fit TRBD1. The CDR3 consists of 13 residues. Germline-derived CDR1 and CDR2 are SEHNR and FQNEAQ (reference sequence). Incomplete CDR3 DNA: TGTGCCAGCAGTTTAGGACAGGGGGGCGAC. Translating it yields CASSLGQGGD. The full CDR3 reads CASSLGQGGDYTF.

Regarding this clone: The read stops 3 residues short of the end of the CDR3; the missing end is completed from the germline J gene. This chain connects TRBV5-1 to TRBJ1-4; 8 positions agree with TRBD1. Germline assignment: CDR1 SGHRS and CDR2 YFSETQ. J was trimmed by 6 bases and V by 4 bases; bases with no gene match: 8. This CDR3 contains 15 residues. The CDR3 reads CASSTSGGRHEKLFF. Incomplete CDR3 DNA: TGCGCCAGCAGCACCTCAGGGGGCAGGCATGAAAAA.